The sequence of this TCR beta chain was determined in a study of human T cells and chemical hapten exposure. This clonotype was detected a few times. Antigen unknown. Study outcomes and limitations: Alopecia was present in the donors, so their immune response may differ from healthy people's.

The time point was: pre-sensitization, week 0. The treatment denotes: therapeutic diphenylcyclopropenone sensitization with weekly scalp DPC. Trimming removed 2 bases from V and 7 bases from J, with 15 bases in between. CDR3 length: 14 residues. Germline V gene lookup returns CDR1 MNHEY and CDR2 SMNVEV (reference sequence). TCRdb reanalysed the RACE reads using MiXCR and keeps one entry per CDR3 protein. The sample records fewer than 300,000 distinct CDR3 sequences, 7% to 10% being singletons. Material: whole blood, obtained in connection with sensitization to the hapten diphenylcyclopropenone (DPC). The source of this sequence is a woman aged 40 to 55 with alopecia areata. Some clones in this sample may be carry-over from other donors' samples. This chain links TRBV27 with TRBJ2-7, with D unclear. CDR3 nucleotides: TGTGCCAGCAGTTTACGAGACGGGCGCGAAGAGCAGTACTTC. Residues: CASSLRDGREEQYF.